The clone carrying this TCR beta chain was seen more than once but under ten times. The antigen remains unidentified. The data were obtained in a study of beta chain features in type 1 diabetes. Study overall: Comparable age, gender and cell yields were observed in patients relative to healthy donors. Examination covered fewer than 110 million sorted cells spanning all samples.

Sorting that relied on CD45RO/CCR7/CD25/CD127/CD95/CD27 yielded CD4+ naive, central memory, regulatory and stem cell-like memory cells. Reverse transcription of all isolated RNA meant that expressed TCRB transcripts were sequenced. Assay: immunoSEQ multiplex PCR; the TCRdb copy retains only in-frame clones and omits some. Of about 650,000 clones in the sample, under 15% were seen once. Notes on the study in general: PCR, the amplification step, might favor shorter templates, equally in patients and controls. Type 1 diabetes patients had TCRB CDR3s that were shorter (moderately but significantly so) in all four CD4+ subsets.

This receptor was obtained from a man between 25 and 39 years old with type 1 diabetes. Sequencing was carried out using naive CD4+ T cells from blood.

This CDR3 is CASSQDQPGGYGYTF. CDR3 DNA sequence: TGCGCCAGCAGCCAAGATCAGCCGGGAGGGTATGGCTACACCTTC. The chain combines TRBV4-1 with TRBJ1-2; D gene uncertain. CDR3 length: 15 amino acids. Trimming pared 0 bases from V and 5 bases from J, leaving 13 bases between. Germline assignment: CDR1 MGHRA and CDR2 YSYEKL.